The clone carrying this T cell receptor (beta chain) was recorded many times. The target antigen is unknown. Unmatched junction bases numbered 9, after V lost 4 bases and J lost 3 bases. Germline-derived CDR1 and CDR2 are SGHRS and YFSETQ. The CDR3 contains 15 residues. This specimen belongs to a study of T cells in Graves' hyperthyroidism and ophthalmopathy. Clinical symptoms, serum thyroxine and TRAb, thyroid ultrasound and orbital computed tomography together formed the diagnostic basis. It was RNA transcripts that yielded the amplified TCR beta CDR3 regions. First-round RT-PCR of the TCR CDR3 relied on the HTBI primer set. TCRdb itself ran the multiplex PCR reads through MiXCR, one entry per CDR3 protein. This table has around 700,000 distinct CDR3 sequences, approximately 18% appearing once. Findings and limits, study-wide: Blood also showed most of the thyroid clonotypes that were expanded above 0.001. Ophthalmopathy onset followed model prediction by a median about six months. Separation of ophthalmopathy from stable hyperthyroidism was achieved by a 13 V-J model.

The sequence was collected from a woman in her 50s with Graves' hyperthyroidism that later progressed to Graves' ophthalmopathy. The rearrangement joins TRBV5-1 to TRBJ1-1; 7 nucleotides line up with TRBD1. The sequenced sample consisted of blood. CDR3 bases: TGCGCCAGCAGCCTCCTGGCAGGGGGGGACACTGAAGCTTTCTTT. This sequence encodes CASSLLAGGDTEAFF.